This T cell receptor beta chain was profiled in a study of T-cell reconstitution after alpha-beta-depleted transplantation in children (dated by TCRdb to about 2016). The study in broad terms: Using TCR repertoire profiling, the study quantitatively followed how T-cell immune reconstitution unfolded in children after TCRalphabeta/CD19-depleted allogeneic hematopoietic cell transplantation. The paper as a whole reports these results and caveats: Apparently early alphabetaT-cell count recovery about two months after transplant reportedly relied on only several hundred rapidly expanded clones derived from non-depleted graft cells. Over subsequent months, a decline in hyperexpanded clone frequencies was noted, and after one year, T-cell counts and TCRbeta diversity were mostly ascribed to newly produced T cells. The high TCRbeta diversity at day 60 in some patients was ascribed to recipient T cells and intrathymic progenitors that had survived conditioning.

The library was built by means of PCR. The run used an Illumina HiSeq 2500. To normalize quantification of the TCRbeta repertoire, the TCR libraries were built with molecular barcoding that relied on unique molecular identifiers. TCRdb reprocessing: public reads trimmed at Q25 with fastp, clones called with MiXCR, in-frame beta chains kept. Entries that share a CDR3 protein sequence are merged under the most common genes and DNA. The sample contains more than 400,000 distinct CDR3 sequences, about an eighth of them found a single time. About 15% of the sample is held by the ten biggest clonotypes. Per the germline V gene (reference sequence), SEHNR is the CDR1 and FQNEAQ is the CDR2. Trimming costs V 3 bases and J 2 bases, and their ends lie 17 bases apart. Measured from the cysteine to the phenylalanine, the CDR3 is 17 residues long. The kept DNA is CDR3 alone, 51 bases in frame from the first base.

This clonotype was detected only a few times. It lacks a known antigen. Base qualities are not at hand, and no much larger clone is one base apart. The treatment or condition label, read with the paper, signifies: allogeneic hematopoietic cell transplantation with graft depleted of TCRalphabeta T cells and CD19 B cells. Transplant recipients were children who received TCRalphabeta/CD19-depleted allogeneic hematopoietic cell grafts. The chain is made from TRBV7-9 and TRBJ1-5; TRBD1 could be the D gene, as 5 bases match. The sequenced sample was PBMCs, mostly from graft donor cells, obtained 180 days after TCRalphabeta/CD19-depleted stem cell transplant. This sequence was found in a female patient aged 2 to 10 who had a stem cell transplant for aplastic anemia, so the T cells may come from the graft donor. CDR3 loop: CASSLTRGPSGNQPQHF. The base sequence is TGTGCCAGCAGCTTGACCCGGGGACCCAGCGGCAATCAGCCCCAGCATTTT.